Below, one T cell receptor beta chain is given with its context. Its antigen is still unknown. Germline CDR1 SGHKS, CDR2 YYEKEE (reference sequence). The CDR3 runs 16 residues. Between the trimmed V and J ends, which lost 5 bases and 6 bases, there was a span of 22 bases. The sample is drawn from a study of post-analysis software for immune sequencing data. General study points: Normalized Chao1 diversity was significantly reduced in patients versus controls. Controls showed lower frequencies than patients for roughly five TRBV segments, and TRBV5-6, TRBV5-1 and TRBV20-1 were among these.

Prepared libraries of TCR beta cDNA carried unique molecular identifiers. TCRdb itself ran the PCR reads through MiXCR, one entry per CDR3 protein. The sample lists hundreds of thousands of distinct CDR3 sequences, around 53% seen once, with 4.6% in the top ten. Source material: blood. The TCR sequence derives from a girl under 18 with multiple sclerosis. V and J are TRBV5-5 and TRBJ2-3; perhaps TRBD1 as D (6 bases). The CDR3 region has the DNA TGTGCCAGCAGTTCCCACGGACAGACCTTCGAGGATACGCAGTATTTT. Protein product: CASSSHGQTFEDTQYF.